This record looks at one T cell receptor beta chain sequence and its context. From the 5' RACE reads, TCRdb lists one entry per CDR3 protein and no DNA. The sample's table shows 500,000 to 700,000 distinct CDR3 sequences. These data are taken from a study of T cells expressing NK-cell markers. The CDR3 extends over 15 amino acids. In germline, CDR1 is SGHTA, CDR2 FQGNSA. The TCR originated in a young man in good health. Sequenced input: blood T cells: a sorted CD56 or NKG2C T cell subset, CD4+ or CD8+ T cells, or bulk PBMC T cells (not recorded which). The chain combines TRBV7-2 with TRBJ1-4; the TCRdb D gene call, TRBD1, has no DNA to confirm it. The CDR3 sequence: CASSSRQGGGEKLFF.